These T cell receptor beta chains were read from a single sample in a study of T cells in localized non-small cell lung cancer. TCRdb's table, derived via immunoSEQ multiplex PCR, lists solely in-frame clones and lacks some. The repertoire consists of tens of thousands of clones, with 80% occurring once and the leading ten covering nearly 9.5%. This specimen consisted of peripheral blood, obtained before any cancer treatment. These receptors originate from a female donor over 55 with stage I lung adenocarcinoma. Each CDR3 is given with its conserved first and last residue.

v_call: TRBV27
cdr3_aa: CASRRDNAYEQYF

v_call: TRBV19
cdr3_aa: CASSIARGPNTEAFF

v_call: TRBV5-8
cdr3_aa: CASSSGTGGYNEQFF

v_call: TRBV7-9
cdr3_aa: CASSRQGTEAFF

v_call: TRBV27
cdr3_aa: CASTRFRDNLYEQYF

v_call: TRBV13
cdr3_aa: CASSLGDRGGEQFF

v_call: TRBV11-3
cdr3_aa: CASSPSATGNTEAFF

v_call: TRBV29-1
cdr3_aa: CSVVPAGDGYTF

v_call: TRBV30
cdr3_aa: CASSENSNQPQHF

v_call: TRBV12-5
cdr3_aa: CASAPRPTGADTEAFF

v_call: TRBV4-3
cdr3_aa: CASSQDMTGEAFF

v_call: TRBV4-2
cdr3_aa: CASSQDRFQGRNGYTF

v_call: TRBV5-1
cdr3_aa: CASSLEGHSNQPQHF

v_call: TRBV7-3
cdr3_aa: CASSLLARGQGLATNEKLFF

v_call: TRBV7-3
cdr3_aa: CASSPSAGELFF

v_call: TRBV30
cdr3_aa: CAWSVGSGNTIYF

v_call: TRBV11-2
cdr3_aa: CASSLVDRTDTQYF

v_call: TRBV25-1
cdr3_aa: CASSVRASLNTEAFF

v_call: TRBV10-2
cdr3_aa: CASRGGSGELFF

v_call: TRBV7-2
cdr3_aa: CASSLVPFLNSPLHF

v_call: TRBV6-4
cdr3_aa: CASSEELNQPQHF

v_call: TRBV6-5
cdr3_aa: CASSYGQGIYEQYF

v_call: TRBV7-8
cdr3_aa: CASSLVAGTLNEKLFF

v_call: TRBV28
cdr3_aa: CASSTPGQPYQPQHF

v_call: TRBV13
cdr3_aa: CASSSTLPGQPGSGSPYTQYF

v_call: TRBV28
cdr3_aa: CASSLTFKQNEQYF

v_call: TRBV4-3
cdr3_aa: CASSQDWVAGDYDTQYF

v_call: TRBV7-9
cdr3_aa: CASSRGQAGYGYTF

v_call: TRBV6-5
cdr3_aa: CASSFTQGGNQPQHF

v_call: TRBV27
cdr3_aa: CASSLGPNSPLHF

v_call: TRBV5-4
cdr3_aa: CASSLGLAGSAGANVLTF

v_call: TRBV4-2
cdr3_aa: CASSQVTPGTSGGDEQFF

v_call: TRBV23-1
cdr3_aa: CASSHHGTGGEDTEAFF

v_call: TRBV7-9
cdr3_aa: CASSPWAVKTQYF

v_call: TRBV11-2
cdr3_aa: CASSSLTRPGKAGELFF

v_call: TRBV2
cdr3_aa: CASSASERGHEAFF

v_call: TRBV7-9
cdr3_aa: CASSLTGVGEQYF

v_call: TRBV27
cdr3_aa: CASSTSWGTDTQYF